These 20 T cell receptor beta chains were all obtained from the same sample, sequenced in a study of blood T cell repertoires in COVID-19. TCRdb keeps only in-frame clones here, not all; method: immunoSEQ multiplex PCR. Of tens of thousands of clones in the sample, 86% are singletons; the top ten hold 1.3%. Material for sequencing was peripheral blood. These receptors were collected from a woman aged 80 or over with acute or convalescent COVID-19.

The chain employs TRBV9 and TRBJ2-1; the D is unclear. The CDR3 sequence is 13 residues long. CDR1 and CDR2 from the germline V gene are SGDLS and YYNGEE. V lost 4 bases and J 6 bases, leaving 11 bases between the germline ends. As DNA, the CDR3 is TGTGCCAGCAGCCGAACACTAAGCAATGAGCAGTTCTTC. Translated, it gives CASSRTLSNEQFF.

This clone was counted once. The chain has TRBV12-3 or TRBV12-4 and TRBJ1-6; D gene unclear. V lost 3 bases, J lost 9 bases, and 6 bases lay in between. CDR3 size: 12 residues. The CDR3 DNA reads TGTGCCAGCAGTTTGAGGTTTTCACCCCTCCACTTT. Amino acids: CASSLRFSPLHF.

V gene TRBV5-1 combines with J gene TRBJ2-1; no definite D call. The CDR3 is 15 residues long. The V gene lost 0 bases and the J gene lost 7 bases, with 14 bases spanning the gap. Germline V gives CDR1 SGHRS, CDR2 YFSETQ. The CDR3 is CASSLGSGRRNEQFF. In nucleotides, the CDR3 is TGCGCCAGCAGCTTGGGGTCAGGCCGACGGAATGAGCAGTTCTTC. Using reference TRBV5-1 and TRBJ2-1 for the parts outside the CDR3, the full variable domain is KAGVTQTPRYLIKTRGQQVTLSCSPISGHRSVSWYQQTPGQGLQFLFEYFSETQRNKGNFPGRFSGRQFSNSRSEMNVSTLELGDSALYLCASSLGSGRRNEQFFGPGTRLTVL.

The chain combines TRBV7-2 with TRBJ1-2, with a possible D match to TRBD1 (6 bases). The CDR3 loop spans 13 amino acids. The V gene lost 0 bases and the J gene lost 10 bases, with 12 bases spanning the gap. Germline CDR1 SGHTA, CDR2 FQGNSA. CDR3 coding DNA: TGTGCCAGCAGCTTAGCGTCACAGGGCCACTACACCTTC. This codes for CASSLASQGHYTF.

The gene calls are TRBV28 and TRBJ1-2, with 8 positions matching TRBD1. The ends lost 3 bases at V and 2 bases at J; junction bases unmatched: 11. The CDR3 totals 17 residues. CDR1 is MDHEN, CDR2 SYDVKM, per germline. The CDR3 nucleotides read TGTGCCAGCAGTTTCTATGCGGCAGGGGGCGCGAACTATGGCTACACCTTC. Translation: CASSFYAAGGANYGYTF.

This clone was counted a single time. The gene calls are TRBV3-1 (or the pseudogene TRBV3-2) and TRBJ1-1; possible D gene TRBD1, 6 bases. Germline lookup yields CDR1 LGHDT and CDR2 YNNKEL (reference sequence). The CDR3 is 13 amino acids. Trimming removed 3 bases from V and 4 bases from J, with 9 bases in between. CDR3 DNA sequence: TGTGCCAGCAGCCAGAACAGGGTCACTGAAGCTTTCTTT. Its protein product is CASSQNRVTEAFF.

The gene calls are TRBV25-1 and TRBJ2-5; 8 nucleotides match TRBD1. Germline V gene data show CDR1 as MGHDK and CDR2 as SYGVNS. Germline trimming cut 1 base from V and 4 bases from J; bases unmatched to any gene: 5. This CDR3 has 15 residues. The CDR3, as DNA: TGTGCCAGCAGTGAATCCCGGACAGGGAGAGAGACCCAGTACTTC. The encoded protein is CASSESRTGRETQYF.

The rearrangement uses TRBV19 and TRBJ1-5; D is unresolved. The CDR3 length is 15 residues. V was cut by 1 base and J by 5 bases, with 12 bases left in between. The germline V gene encodes CDR1 LNHDA and CDR2 SQIVND (reference sequence). The CDR3 here is CASSIVRERHQPQHF. CDR3 DNA sequence: TGTGCCAGTAGTATAGTAAGGGAGAGACATCAGCCCCAGCATTTT.

The chain is built from TRBV7-2 and TRBJ2-3, with 8 bases matching TRBD2. Looked up from germline, CDR1 is SGHTA and CDR2 is FQGNSA. CDR3 length: 16 residues. The V segment lost 5 bases and the J segment 2 bases; nucleotides outside the gene matches: 9. CDR3 protein: CASSPQGSGVTDTQYF. The CDR3 nucleotides are TGTGCCAGCAGCCCCCAGGGTAGCGGGGTCACAGATACGCAGTATTTT.

This chain connects TRBV19 to TRBJ2-2, with 7 bases lining up with TRBD2. Germline trimming cut 7 bases from V and 7 bases from J; bases unmatched to any gene: 12. The CDR3 covers 15 residues. The V gene's germline CDR1 is LNHDA and CDR2 SQIVND (reference sequence). The DNA of the CDR3 is TGTGCCAGTAAGACTAGCCTCAGGCCTGACGGGGAGCTGTTTTTT. Amino acid sequence: CASKTSLRPDGELFF.

The V gene is TRBV18, the J gene TRBJ2-1; TRBD2 aligns across 11 bases. The CDR3 totals 15 residues. The V and J ends lost 6 bases and 9 bases, in that order; junction bases with no gene match: 10. CDR1 and CDR2 (germline): KGHSH, LQKENI. The CDR3 loop reads CASSLLAGELGEQFF. CDR3 coding DNA: TGTGCCAGCTCCTTACTAGCGGGAGAGCTTGGTGAGCAGTTCTTC.

The CDR3 sequence: CASSLGGNTEAFF. The DNA of the CDR3 is TGCGCCAGCAGCTTGGGCGGGAACACTGAAGCTTTCTTT. The V call is TRBV5-1, the J call TRBJ1-1; D unresolved. This CDR3 has 13 residues. The germline gives CDR1 SGHRS, CDR2 YFSETQ. The V gene lost 0 bases and the J gene lost 1 base, with 4 bases spanning the gap.

V and J are TRBV27 and TRBJ2-1, with 11 nucleotides matching TRBD2. Germline CDR1 is MNHEY and CDR2 is SMNVEV (reference sequence). The CDR3 covers 16 residues. Unmatched junction bases numbered 5, after V lost 3 bases and J lost 4 bases. The CDR3 loop reads CASSLPLAGGYNEQFF. CDR3 nucleotides: TGTGCCAGCAGTTTGCCCCTAGCGGGAGGATACAATGAGCAGTTCTTC.

V and J are TRBV9 and TRBJ1-2, with 9 bases aligning to TRBD1. Per the germline V gene, CDR1 is SGDLS and CDR2 is YYNGEE. The CDR3 is made up of 13 amino acids. With V trimmed by 4 bases and J by 9 bases, 7 bases remained unmatched. DNA for the CDR3: TGTGCCAGCAGCACACAGGGGGCGCGTCGCTACACCTTC. It specifies CASSTQGARRYTF.

This clone was counted a single time. V and J are TRBV19 and TRBJ2-4; D gene unclear. Germline-derived CDR1 and CDR2 are LNHDA and SQIVND (reference sequence). V gave up 2 bases and J gave up 8 bases, with 10 bases separating them. This CDR3 has 13 residues. The CDR3 nucleotides read TGTGCCAGTAGTATACAGTACCAGGACATTCAGTACTTC. Translation gives CASSIQYQDIQYF. Combining the CDR3 with reference TRBV19 and TRBJ2-4 gives the whole variable domain DGGITQSPKYLFRKEGQNVTLSCEQNLNHDAMYWYRQDPGQGLRLIYYSQIVNDFQKGDIAEGYSVSREKKESFPLTVTSAQKNPTAFYLCASSIQYQDIQYFGAGTRLSVL.

The genes are TRBV28 and TRBJ2-7; TRBD1 matches 11 bases. Germline V gives CDR1 MDHEN, CDR2 SYDVKM. V gave up 8 bases and J gave up 5 bases; unmatched junction bases: 5. CDR3 length: 13 amino acids. The CDR3 loop reads CASRGQGVHEQYF. The DNA of the CDR3 is TGTGCCAGCCGGGGACAGGGGGTTCACGAGCAGTACTTC.

The CDR3 here is CASSQDRDRGYTF. The DNA of the CDR3 is TGTGCCAGCAGCCAAGACCGGGACAGGGGCTACACCTTC. The V call is TRBV14, the J call TRBJ1-2; 8 positions agree with TRBD1. The V gene's germline CDR1 is SGHDN and CDR2 FVKESK. After removal of 0 bases from V and 8 bases from J, the junction contained 2 bases not matched to a gene. The length of the CDR3 is 13 residues. The whole variable domain, remainder taken from reference TRBV14 and TRBJ1-2, is EAGVTQFPSHSVIEKGQTVTLRCDPISGHDNLYWYRRVMGKEIKFLLHFVKESKQDESGMPNNRFLAERTGGTYSTLKVQPAELEDSGVYFCASSQDRDRGYTFGSGTRLTVV.

This chain uses TRBV7-9 with TRBJ2-5; 7 bases agree with TRBD2. The V segment lost 3 bases and the J segment 5 bases; nucleotides outside the gene matches: 6. Germline V gene sequence: CDR1 SEHNR, CDR2 FQNEAQ (reference sequence). The CDR3 spans 14 residues. CDR3 in amino acids: CASSFRREIETQYF. CDR3 nucleotide sequence: TGTGCCAGCAGCTTTAGGCGGGAGATTGAGACCCAGTACTTC. Using reference TRBV7-9 and TRBJ2-5 for the parts outside the CDR3, the full variable domain is DTGVSQNPRHKITKRGQNVTFRCDPISEHNRLYWYRQTLGQGPEFLTYFQNEAQLEKSRLLSDRFSAERPKGSFSTLEIQRTEQGDSAMYLCASSFRREIETQYFGPGTRLLVL.

CDR3 bases: TGTGCCAGCAGCCGGGGGGTTCGGACTGAAGCTTTCTTT. The encoded protein is CASSRGVRTEAFF. The chain recombines TRBV3-1 (or the pseudogene TRBV3-2) with TRBJ1-1, with TRBD1 as a possible D gene (5 bases). This CDR3 contains 13 residues. The ends were cut back, 4 bases at V and 5 bases at J, with 11 bases in the middle. From germline, CDR1 is LGHDT and CDR2 YNNKEL (reference sequence).

The chain recombines TRBV7-9 with TRBJ2-1; 10 nucleotides align to TRBD2. The CDR3 runs 16 residues. Germline CDR1 is SEHNR and CDR2 is FQNEAQ (reference sequence). The ends lost 5 bases at V and 8 bases at J; junction bases unmatched: 12. The CDR3 loop reads CASSLSPTSGVHEQFF. The CDR3 DNA sequence: TGTGCCAGCAGCCTAAGTCCTACTAGCGGGGTGCATGAGCAGTTCTTC.